The 19 T cell receptor beta chains below all came from one sample that was sequenced in a study of T-cell memory formation after mild COVID-19 (dated by TCRdb to about 2021). Library generation was performed with 5' RACE. TCRdb names Illumina NovaSeq 6000 as the instrument used. TCRdb applied fastp at Q25 and MiXCR to the public reads, then kept only in-frame beta chains. CDR3 protein sequences are deduplicated, and each keeps its most common genes and DNA. The sample profile shows hundreds of thousands of distinct CDR3 sequences; approximately 27% of them were found once. The biggest ten clones account for roughly 14% of the sample. Material for sequencing was PBMCs or a T cell subset sorted from them (not recorded which). The receptors come from an adult woman who had mild COVID-19 (a few samples of this study predate the infection). The sample titles of this study are shuffled in the database, so cell type and time point are left out; the donor was told from shared clones.

J is TRBJ2-1 and V is TRBV11-2; 7 bases agree with TRBD1. Germline CDR1 is SGHAT and CDR2 is FQNNGV. There are 14 residues in the CDR3. V lost 5 bases, J lost 4 bases, and 5 bases stayed unmatched. The CDR3 loop reads CASSRSDRYNEQFF. The DNA for the CDR3 is TGTGCCAGCAGCAGATCGGACAGGTACAATGAGCAGTTCTTC.

This chain's CDR3 is CASSLIGHLNTEAFF. CDR3 sequence (DNA): TGCGCCAGCAGCCTTATTGGACACTTGAACACTGAAGCTTTCTTT. This sequence joins TRBV5-1 and TRBJ1-1; D is possibly TRBD1 (5 bases). Trimming stripped 4 bases from V and 0 bases from J, with 13 bases between. Germline V gene lookup returns CDR1 SGHRS and CDR2 YFSETQ. The CDR3 spans 15 residues.

The chain uses TRBV4-1 and TRBJ2-7; D perhaps matches TRBD1 (6 bases). The CDR3 has 16 residues. Trimming cost V 2 bases and J 4 bases, with 18 bases left between them. Per germline, CDR1 MGHRA and CDR2 YSYEKL. In DNA, the CDR3 is TGCGCCAGCAGCCAAAAACAGGGACCCAATGAGTACGAGCAGTACTTC. Its protein is CASSQKQGPNEYEQYF.

CDR3 sequence: CASSYGLAGGALYNEQFF. CDR3 nucleotides: TGTGCCAGCAGTTACGGACTAGCGGGAGGTGCCCTATACAATGAGCAGTTCTTC. J is TRBJ2-1 and V is TRBV6-5; 14 positions match TRBD2. This CDR3 has 18 residues. Germline values: CDR1 MNHEY, CDR2 SVGAGI. Losses at the gene ends were 2 bases for V and 4 bases for J; bases not matched to a gene: 7.

V is TRBV5-1 and J is TRBJ2-3, with D tentatively TRBD2 (6 bases). Trimming took 4 bases from V and 0 from J, leaving 12 bases between them. The length of the CDR3 is 15 residues. Germline V gene lookup returns CDR1 SGHRS and CDR2 YFSETQ. The CDR3 DNA follows: TGCGCCAGCAGCCCCGCCGGGACTAGCACAGATACGCAGTATTTT. This codes for CASSPAGTSTDTQYF.

Worth noting for this clonotype: The germline gene is not matched at one end of the junction; a read error may be the cause. The chain is built from TRBV3-1 and TRBJ2-7; TRBD2 aligns across 7 bases. Germline CDR1 and CDR2: LGHDT and YNNKEL (reference sequence). CDR3 length equals 12 residues. CDR3 nucleotides: TGTGCCAGCAGCCAAGGACAACTTACTAGCGACTTC. As protein: CASSQGQLTSDF.

The gene calls are TRBV15 and TRBJ2-5; D might be TRBD1 or TRBD2, each matching 5 bases. The CDR3 spans 15 residues. Per germline, CDR1 LNHNV and CDR2 YYDKDF (reference sequence). V was shortened by 1 base and J by 0 bases, with 9 bases between the two germline ends. The CDR3 nucleotides read TGTGCCACCAGCAGAGGAGGGGCGGACCAAGAGACCCAGTACTTC. Its protein is CATSRGGADQETQYF.

This chain connects TRBV20-1 to TRBJ2-2; D remains ambiguous. Trimming took off 0 bases at V and 3 bases at J, with 11 bases between the two ends. The CDR3 is 15 residues long. The germline CDR1 and CDR2 sequences are DFQATT and SNEGSKA (reference sequence). The DNA of the CDR3 is TGCAGTGCTAGAGATCGAGGCAGGTACACCGGGGAGCTGTTTTTT. Translation: CSARDRGRYTGELFF.

This clonotype occurred a few times. This rearrangement joins TRBV3-1 to TRBJ1-5; TRBD1 agrees at 7 bases. The V segment lost 4 bases and the J segment 2 bases; nucleotides outside the gene matches: 5. This CDR3 has 15 residues. The V gene's germline CDR1 is LGHDT and CDR2 YNNKEL (reference sequence). The CDR3 DNA reads TGTGCCAGCAGCCCTCGACAGGGTGGCAATCAGCCCCAGCATTTT. Translating it yields CASSPRQGGNQPQHF.

The rearrangement joins TRBV27 to TRBJ2-5; the D call may be TRBD1 or TRBD2 (5 bases each). The CDR3 length is 13 residues. V lost 8 bases and J 2 bases, leaving 12 bases between the germline ends. Germline V gives CDR1 MNHEY, CDR2 SMNVEV (reference sequence). This chain's CDR3 is CASAEGFQETQYF. As DNA, the CDR3 is TGTGCCAGCGCAGAGGGGTTTCAAGAGACCCAGTACTTC.

In this sample, this clonotype turned up a few times. The CDR3, as DNA: TGTGCCAGCAGCCAAGGGACCGCCCCGCTCTCCTACGAGCAGTACTTC. Translating it yields CASSQGTAPLSYEQYF. The rearrangement joins TRBV3-1 to TRBJ2-7, with D hard to call. The germline V gene has CDR1 LGHDT and CDR2 YNNKEL (reference sequence). V shed 1 base and J shed 0 bases, with 13 bases lying between them. The CDR3 totals 16 residues.

This clonotype was counted between two and nine times. The V and J genes are TRBV12-3 or TRBV12-4 and TRBJ1-1; D uncertain. V was trimmed by 7 bases and J by 2 bases, leaving 8 bases between them. CDR3 length: 12 amino acids. The chain's CDR3 is CASTARNTEAFF. Written as DNA, the CDR3 is TGTGCCAGCACGGCTAGAAACACTGAAGCTTTCTTT.

This clonotype was seen ten or more times. This chain links TRBV24-1 with TRBJ2-2; 14 nucleotides match TRBD2. Losses at the gene ends were 7 bases for V and 4 bases for J; bases not matched to a gene: 10. The CDR3 totals 18 residues. Germline CDR1 KGHDR, CDR2 SFDVKD. The CDR3 bases are TGTGCCACCAGCCCAAGAACCGGGACTAGCGGGAGCACCGGGGAGCTGTTTTTT. It translates to CATSPRTGTSGSTGELFF.

This clonotype was detected a few times. The chain combines TRBV20-1 with TRBJ1-5; 7 bases match TRBD1. Germline-derived CDR1 and CDR2 are DFQATT and SNEGSKA (reference sequence). V gave up 6 bases and J gave up 0 bases; unmatched junction bases: 8. The CDR3 length is 15 residues. The CDR3 sequence: CSASGGIYSNQPQHF. Here the CDR3 DNA reads TGCAGTGCCTCAGGGGGGATCTATAGCAATCAGCCCCAGCATTTT.

This clonotype was seen a few times. The chain is built from TRBV2 and TRBJ2-1, with 9 nucleotides matching TRBD2. Germline CDR1 is SNHLY and CDR2 is FYNNEI. The CDR3 covers 15 residues. The J segment lost 9 bases and the V segment lost 7 bases, leaving 13 bases of the junction unmatched. The CDR3 here is CASTTGVAGVGEQFF. In DNA form, the CDR3 reads TGTGCCAGCACTACGGGGGTAGCGGGAGTTGGTGAGCAGTTCTTC.

This chain uses TRBV24-1 with TRBJ2-1; D possibly corresponds to TRBD1 (5 bases). Germline CDR1 and CDR2: KGHDR and SFDVKD. V was pared by 3 bases and J by 0 bases, with 11 bases between. This CDR3 is 16 amino acids long. CDR3 protein: CATSDIDSLSYNEQFF. In nucleotides, the CDR3 is TGTGCCACCAGTGATATAGACAGCCTCTCCTACAATGAGCAGTTCTTC.

In its sample, this clonotype was seen a few times. CDR3 bases: TGTGCCAGCAGCGGGGGACTAGCGGGAGATAAGCAGTACTTC. Translation: CASSGGLAGDKQYF. The chain combines TRBV7-8 with TRBJ2-7, with 14 bases lining up with TRBD2. V lost 5 bases to trimming and J lost 8 bases; unmatched junction nucleotides: 5. The CDR3 sequence is 14 residues long. Germline V gene lookup returns CDR1 SGHVS and CDR2 FQNEAQ.

This clonotype was detected a few times. The chain has TRBV12-3 or TRBV12-4 and TRBJ2-7, with 7 bases fitting TRBD2. The CDR3 is 13 residues long. V lost 6 bases, J lost 6 bases, and 8 bases stayed unmatched. The CDR3 DNA follows: TGTGCCAGCAGCCGACGACTAGCCGCCGAGCAGTACTTC. Translated: CASSRRLAAEQYF.

The chain couples TRBV5-1 to TRBJ2-7; TRBD2 matches 9 bases. CDR3 length: 16 amino acids. Germline CDR1 is SGHRS and CDR2 is YFSETQ. The V segment lost 0 bases and the J segment 1 base; nucleotides outside the gene matches: 5. The CDR3 sequence: CASSLDAGGESYEQYF. The CDR3 coding sequence is TGCGCCAGCAGCTTGGACGCGGGGGGGGAATCCTACGAGCAGTACTTC.